These T cell receptor beta chains were read from a single sample in a study of shared clonotypes between healthy human individuals. This table comes from immunoSEQ multiplex PCR, and its TCRdb copy is limited to in-frame clones, with some not included. Of roughly 2 million clones in the sample, approximately 95% are singletons; the top ten hold approximately 0.13%. The sample comprised naive CD4+ T cells sorted from blood. These receptors all come from a man aged 18 to 35 in good health. CDR3s leave out the opening cysteine and the closing phenylalanine or tryptophan. Fields, in order: V gene, clone size, D gene, CDR3 protein. D genes are given only for firm matches. Rows may omit the clone size; those that give it use once, few, many or a size class.

V gene: TRBV2; clone size: few; D gene: TRBD1; CDR3 protein: ASSGDSGLVQY
V gene: TRBV11-3; clone size: -; D gene: TRBD2; CDR3 protein: ASSLYGRERTGELF
V gene: TRBV10-3; clone size: -; D gene: -; CDR3 protein: AISDLGASSYNEQF
V gene: TRBV9; clone size: once; D gene: TRBD2; CDR3 protein: ASSVGSSGGLQETQY
V gene: TRBV4-2; clone size: -; D gene: -; CDR3 protein: ASSQDISNRETQY
V gene: TRBV6-6; clone size: -; D gene: -; CDR3 protein: ASSDRTQDQPQH
V gene: TRBV6-7; clone size: -; D gene: TRBD1; CDR3 protein: ASSPRDRTEQY
V gene: TRBV18; clone size: once; D gene: TRBD2; CDR3 protein: ASSPRGTSDTTDTQY
V gene: TRBV7-2; clone size: -; D gene: -; CDR3 protein: ASSLAVLETQY
V gene: TRBV15; clone size: -; D gene: TRBD2; CDR3 protein: ATSRGASGGQETQY
V gene: TRBV19; clone size: once; D gene: -; CDR3 protein: GCWNYEQY
V gene: TRBV5-1; clone size: -; D gene: TRBD1; CDR3 protein: ASSLGGGSNEQF
V gene: TRBV29-1; clone size: -; D gene: -; CDR3 protein: SVDLENYGYT
V gene: TRBV6-5; clone size: -; D gene: -; CDR3 protein: ASSSGNYGYT
V gene: TRBV6-5; clone size: -; D gene: TRBD1; CDR3 protein: ATSTGASYEQY
V gene: TRBV5-1; clone size: -; D gene: -; CDR3 protein: ASTPGGGVGITGELF
V gene: TRBV7-8; clone size: -; D gene: -; CDR3 protein: ASSFRDGAYEQY
V gene: TRBV28; clone size: -; D gene: -; CDR3 protein: ASSLKQVPKLF
V gene: TRBV7-2; clone size: -; D gene: -; CDR3 protein: ASSLRGTQETQY
V gene: TRBV4-1; clone size: -; D gene: TRBD2; CDR3 protein: ASSQDTSGGALDTQY
V gene: TRBV4-1; clone size: -; D gene: -; CDR3 protein: ASSQVRGAENTIY
V gene: TRBV5-4; clone size: few; D gene: -; CDR3 protein: ASSLGSGLGYT
V gene: TRBV2; clone size: -; D gene: TRBD1; CDR3 protein: ASIGQGTGKLF
V gene: TRBV10-3; clone size: -; D gene: TRBD2; CDR3 protein: AISDGGRGGESIQY
V gene: TRBV6-1; clone size: -; D gene: -; CDR3 protein: ASSEAWRPSYEQY
V gene: TRBV28; clone size: -; D gene: -; CDR3 protein: ASHTGTAGSYEQY
V gene: TRBV7-2; clone size: -; D gene: TRBD2; CDR3 protein: ASSLVGTSGTGGELF
V gene: TRBV18; clone size: -; D gene: -; CDR3 protein: ASSPAGSSYNSPLH
V gene: TRBV29-1; clone size: once; D gene: -; CDR3 protein: SVEVQGFQTEAF
V gene: TRBV19; clone size: -; D gene: TRBD2; CDR3 protein: ARHTSGSYEQY
V gene: TRBV7-2; clone size: -; D gene: TRBD1; CDR3 protein: ASSSTRTGPNTGELF
V gene: TRBV5-1; clone size: -; D gene: -; CDR3 protein: ASSLEPRGETGNTIY
V gene: TRBV5-1; clone size: -; D gene: -; CDR3 protein: ASSHELLTEAF
V gene: TRBV10-3; clone size: -; D gene: -; CDR3 protein: AIATRILYEQY
V gene: TRBV28; clone size: -; D gene: -; CDR3 protein: ASSLKLLSYEQY
V gene: TRBV21-1; clone size: once; D gene: -; CDR3 protein: ASSKEEGASGNTIY
V gene: TRBV19; clone size: -; D gene: -; CDR3 protein: ASTGLGSKNYGYT
V gene: TRBV5-6; clone size: -; D gene: TRBD1; CDR3 protein: ASSLVQGTPYGYT
V gene: TRBV14; clone size: -; D gene: -; CDR3 protein: ASSPRSGRETQY
V gene: TRBV5-1; clone size: -; D gene: TRBD2; CDR3 protein: ASSLGVAGRTDTQY
V gene: TRBV25-1; clone size: -; D gene: -; CDR3 protein: ASSAAGAKNTEAF
V gene: TRBV19; clone size: -; D gene: TRBD2; CDR3 protein: ASSTGGLALYNEQF
V gene: TRBV28; clone size: -; D gene: TRBD1; CDR3 protein: ASSSLRTGFNGFNYGYT
V gene: TRBV18; clone size: -; D gene: -; CDR3 protein: ASSPRQTMNTEAF
V gene: TRBV5-4; clone size: -; D gene: TRBD2; CDR3 protein: ASSLSGGLSYEQY
V gene: TRBV28; clone size: -; D gene: TRBD1; CDR3 protein: ASSSPGQWSYEQY
V gene: TRBV6-1; clone size: once; D gene: TRBD1; CDR3 protein: ASSVTGGAYGYT
V gene: TRBV6-1; clone size: -; D gene: -; CDR3 protein: ASSEYSGFVDSPLH